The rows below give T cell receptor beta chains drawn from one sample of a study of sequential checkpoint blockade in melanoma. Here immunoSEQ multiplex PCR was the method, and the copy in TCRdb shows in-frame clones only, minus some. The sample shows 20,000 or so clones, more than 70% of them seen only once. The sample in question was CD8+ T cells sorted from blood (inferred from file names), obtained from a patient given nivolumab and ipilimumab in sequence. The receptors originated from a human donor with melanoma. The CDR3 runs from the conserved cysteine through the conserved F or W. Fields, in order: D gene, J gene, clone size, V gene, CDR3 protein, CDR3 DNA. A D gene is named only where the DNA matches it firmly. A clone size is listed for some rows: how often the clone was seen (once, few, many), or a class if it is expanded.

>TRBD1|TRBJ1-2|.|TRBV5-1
CATRWEYTGGGYTF
TGCGCCACCCGGTGGGAATATACAGGGGGCGGCTACACCTTC
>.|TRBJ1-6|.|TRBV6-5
CASSYLGANNSPLHF
TGTGCCAGCAGTTATTTGGGGGCGAATAATTCACCCCTCCACTTT
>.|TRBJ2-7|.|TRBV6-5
CASSPLRQGTYEQYF
TGTGCCAGCAGTCCCCTACGGCAGGGGACCTACGAGCAGTACTTC
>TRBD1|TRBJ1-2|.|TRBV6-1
CASGQGPPGYTF
TGTGCCAGCGGACAGGGCCCTCCTGGCTACACCTTC
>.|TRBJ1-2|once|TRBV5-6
CASSPWRGNYGYTF
TGTGCCAGCAGCCCTTGGAGAGGCAACTATGGCTACACCTTC
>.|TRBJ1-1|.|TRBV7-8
CASSSWTDNTEAFF
TGTGCCAGCAGCTCCTGGACTGATAACACTGAAGCTTTCTTT
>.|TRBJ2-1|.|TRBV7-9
CASRGGSYNEQFF
TGTGCCAGCAGGGGGGGCTCCTACAATGAGCAGTTCTTC
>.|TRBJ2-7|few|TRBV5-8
CASSTDRTYEQYF
TGTGCCAGCAGCACGGACAGAACCTACGAGCAGTACTTC
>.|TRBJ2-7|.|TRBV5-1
CASSLARGTIHEQYF
TGCGCCAGCAGCTTGGCCCGGGGTACGATCCACGAGCAGTACTTC
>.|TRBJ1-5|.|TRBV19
CASNEALRYQPQHF
TGTGCCAGTAATGAGGCCCTTAGGTATCAGCCCCAGCATTTT
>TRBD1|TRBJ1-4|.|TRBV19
CASSPRTGSNEKLFF
TGTGCCAGTAGTCCCCGGACAGGAAGTAATGAAAAACTGTTTTTT
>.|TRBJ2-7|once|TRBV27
CASSSGQRIYEQYF
TGTGCCAGCAGTTCTGGACAGAGAATCTACGAGCAGTACTTC
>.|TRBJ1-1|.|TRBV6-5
CASGEGAMNTEAFF
TGTGCCAGCGGGGAAGGGGCCATGAACACTGAAGCTTTCTTT
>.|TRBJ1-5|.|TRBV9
CASSSSGREGQPQHF
TGTGCCAGCAGCTCCAGCGGGAGGGAAGGACAGCCCCAGCATTTT
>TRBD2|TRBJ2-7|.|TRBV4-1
CASSQAAGPGGYEQYF
TGCGCCAGCAGCCAAGCAGCAGGGCCCGGGGGGTACGAGCAGTACTTC
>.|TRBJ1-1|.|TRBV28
CASSFTGGGAFF
TGTGCCAGCAGTTTCACGGGGGGGGGAGCTTTCTTT
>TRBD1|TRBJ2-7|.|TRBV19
CASRFTGQRYEQYF
TGTGCCAGTAGATTTACGGGACAGCGTTACGAGCAGTACTTC
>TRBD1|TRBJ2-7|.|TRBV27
CASSLLQGQTTYEQYF
TGTGCCAGCAGTCTGCTTCAGGGACAGACAACCTACGAGCAGTACTTC
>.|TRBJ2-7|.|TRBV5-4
CASRSTDGGEQYF
TGTGCCAGCAGATCTACGGACGGGGGCGAGCAGTACTTC
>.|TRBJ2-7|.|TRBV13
CASSSAYEQYF
TGTGCCAGCAGCTCCGCCTACGAGCAGTACTTC
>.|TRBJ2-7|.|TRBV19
CASSTSQGYEQYF
TGTGCCAGTAGTACGAGTCAGGGATACGAGCAGTACTTC
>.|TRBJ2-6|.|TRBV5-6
CASSLKGRTYSGANVLTF
TGTGCCAGCAGCTTGAAGGGCAGGACTTACTCTGGGGCCAACGTCCTGACTTTC
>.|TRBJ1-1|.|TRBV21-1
CASRTGGPPMNTEAFF
TGTGCCAGCCGAACAGGGGGGCCCCCCATGAACACTGAAGCTTTCTTT
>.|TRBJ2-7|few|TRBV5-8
CASSLGRTYEQYF
TGTGCCAGCAGCTTGGGCAGGACCTACGAGCAGTACTTC
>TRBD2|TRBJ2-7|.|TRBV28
CASSGGAVYSYEQYF
TGTGCCAGCAGCGGGGGGGCGGTATACTCCTACGAGCAGTACTTC
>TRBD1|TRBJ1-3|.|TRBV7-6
CASSLARQGSGNTIYF
TGTGCCAGCAGCTTAGCACGACAGGGGTCGGGAAACACCATATATTTT
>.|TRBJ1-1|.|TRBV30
CAWSAEGEAFF
TGTGCCTGGAGTGCCGAGGGCGAAGCTTTCTTT
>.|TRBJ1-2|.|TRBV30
CAWTNSEGYTF
TGTGCCTGGACAAACAGTGAAGGCTACACCTTC
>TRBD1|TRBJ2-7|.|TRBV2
CASRNARDRPTYEQYF
TGTGCCAGCAGAAACGCAAGGGACAGACCAACCTACGAGCAGTACTTC
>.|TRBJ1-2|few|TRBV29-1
CSVSPGFANYGYTF
TGCAGCGTAAGCCCGGGGTTTGCTAACTATGGCTACACCTTC
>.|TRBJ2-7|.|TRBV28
CASSLIGRDFAYEQYF
TGTGCCAGCAGTTTAATAGGTCGGGACTTCGCCTACGAGCAGTACTTC
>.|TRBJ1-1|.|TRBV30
CAWKGWGTEAFF
TGTGCCTGGAAGGGGTGGGGCACTGAAGCTTTCTTT
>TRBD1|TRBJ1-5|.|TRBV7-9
CASSSATGDQPQHF
TGTGCCAGCAGTTCAGCCACAGGGGACCAGCCCCAGCATTTT
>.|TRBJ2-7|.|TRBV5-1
CASSLGQSYEQYF
TGCGCCAGCAGCTTGGGACAGAGCTACGAGCAGTACTTC
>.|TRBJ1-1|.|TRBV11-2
CASRLSRGNEAFF
TGTGCCAGCAGACTCTCCAGGGGAAATGAAGCTTTCTTT
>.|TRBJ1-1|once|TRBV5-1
CASSLLGGSTEAFF
TGCGCCAGCAGCTTGCTGGGGGGGAGCACTGAAGCTTTCTTT
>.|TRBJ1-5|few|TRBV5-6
CASSLGQGRNQPQHF
TGTGCCAGCAGCTTGGGGCAGGGGCGCAATCAGCCCCAGCATTTT
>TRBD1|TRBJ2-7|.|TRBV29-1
CSVGQGASYEQYF
TGCAGCGTTGGACAGGGGGCGTCCTACGAGCAGTACTTC
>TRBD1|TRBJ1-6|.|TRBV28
CASSWTGSSYNSPLHF
TGTGCCAGCAGTTGGACAGGCAGCTCCTATAATTCACCCCTCCACTTT
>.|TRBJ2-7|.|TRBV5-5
CASSLGGGGRTYEQYF
TGTGCCAGCAGCTTGGGGGGGGGCGGGCGAACCTACGAGCAGTACTTC
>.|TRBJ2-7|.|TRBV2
CASSVAAGAYEQYF
TGTGCCAGCAGTGTCGCAGCGGGCGCCTACGAGCAGTACTTC
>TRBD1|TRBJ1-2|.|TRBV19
CASRRDRADGYTF
TGTGCCAGTAGAAGGGACAGGGCGGATGGCTACACCTTC
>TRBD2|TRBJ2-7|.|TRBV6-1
CASQGLVHYEQYF
TGTGCCAGCCAAGGACTAGTACACTACGAGCAGTACTTC
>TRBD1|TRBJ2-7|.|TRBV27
CASSPGGQGAYEQYF
TGTGCCAGTAGCCCCGGGGGACAGGGGGCTTACGAGCAGTACTTC
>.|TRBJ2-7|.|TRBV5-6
CASTRGDYEQYF
TGTGCCAGCACCCGCGGGGACTACGAGCAGTACTTC
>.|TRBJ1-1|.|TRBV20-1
CSLQSNTEAFF
TGCAGCCTACAGAGCAACACTGAAGCTTTCTTT
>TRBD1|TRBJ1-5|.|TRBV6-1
CASSPGTANQPQHF
TGTGCCAGCAGTCCCGGGACAGCTAATCAGCCCCAGCATTTT
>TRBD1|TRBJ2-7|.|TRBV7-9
CASSPGTATTLPSYEQYF
TGTGCCAGCAGCCCTGGGACAGCAACTACCCTGCCCTCCTACGAGCAGTACTTC
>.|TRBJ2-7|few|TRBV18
CASSPGGNYEQYF
TGTGCCAGCTCACCCGGCGGGAACTACGAGCAGTACTTC
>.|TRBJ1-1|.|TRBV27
CASSFSGQDTEAFF
TGTGCCAGCAGTTTCTCAGGACAAGACACTGAAGCTTTCTTT
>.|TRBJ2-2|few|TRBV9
CASSGGLALNTGELFF
TGTGCCAGCAGCGGCGGATTAGCGCTGAACACCGGGGAGCTGTTTTTT
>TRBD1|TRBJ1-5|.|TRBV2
CASSSRDRGLLSNQPQHF
TGTGCCAGCAGTTCCCGGGACAGGGGGCTGTTGAGCAATCAGCCCCAGCATTTT